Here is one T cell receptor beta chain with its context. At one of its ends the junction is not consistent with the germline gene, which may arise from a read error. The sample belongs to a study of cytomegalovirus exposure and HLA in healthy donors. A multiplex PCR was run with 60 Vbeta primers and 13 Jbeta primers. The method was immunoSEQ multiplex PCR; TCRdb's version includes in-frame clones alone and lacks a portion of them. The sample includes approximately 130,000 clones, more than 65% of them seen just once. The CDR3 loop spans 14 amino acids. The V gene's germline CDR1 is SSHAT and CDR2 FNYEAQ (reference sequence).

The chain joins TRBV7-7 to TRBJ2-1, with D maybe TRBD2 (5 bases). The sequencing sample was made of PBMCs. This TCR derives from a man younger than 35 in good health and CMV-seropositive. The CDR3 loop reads CASSSGVGFNEQFF. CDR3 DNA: TGTGCTAGCAGCTCCGGGGTAGGGTTCAATGAGCAGTTCTTC.